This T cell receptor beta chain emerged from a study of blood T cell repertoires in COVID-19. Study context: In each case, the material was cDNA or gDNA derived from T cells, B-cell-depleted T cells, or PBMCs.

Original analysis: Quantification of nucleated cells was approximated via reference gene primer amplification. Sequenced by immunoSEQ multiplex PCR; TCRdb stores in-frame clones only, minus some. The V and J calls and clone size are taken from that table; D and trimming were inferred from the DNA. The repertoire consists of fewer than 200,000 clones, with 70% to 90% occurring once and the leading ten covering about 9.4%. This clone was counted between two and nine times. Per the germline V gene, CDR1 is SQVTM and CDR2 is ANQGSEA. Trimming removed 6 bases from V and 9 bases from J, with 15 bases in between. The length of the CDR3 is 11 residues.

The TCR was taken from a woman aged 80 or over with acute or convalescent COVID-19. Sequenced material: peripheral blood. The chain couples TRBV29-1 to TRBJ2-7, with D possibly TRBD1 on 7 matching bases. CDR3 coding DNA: TGCAGCGTGAGACAGGGAGGAGGGCAGTACTTC. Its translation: CSVRQGGGQYF.